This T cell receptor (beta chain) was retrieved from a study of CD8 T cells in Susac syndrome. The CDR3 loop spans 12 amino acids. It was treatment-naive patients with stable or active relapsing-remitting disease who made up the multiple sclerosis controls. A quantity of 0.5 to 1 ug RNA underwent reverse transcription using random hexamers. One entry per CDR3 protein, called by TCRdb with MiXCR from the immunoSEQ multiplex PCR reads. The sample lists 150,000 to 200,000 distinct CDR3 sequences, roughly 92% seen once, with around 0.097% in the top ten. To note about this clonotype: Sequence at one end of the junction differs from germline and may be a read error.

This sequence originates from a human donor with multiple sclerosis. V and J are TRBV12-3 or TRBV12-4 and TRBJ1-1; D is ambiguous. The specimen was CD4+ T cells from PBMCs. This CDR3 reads CATSQDYTEAFF. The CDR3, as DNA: TGTGCCACCAGTCAGGATTACACTGAAGCTTTCTTT.